The 32 T cell receptor beta chains below all came from one sample that was sequenced in a study of T cell responses to AZD1222 COVID-19 vaccine. The protocol was immunoSEQ multiplex PCR, while the TCRdb copy is restricted to in-frame clones and leaves out a portion. The data contain some 200,000 clones, about 94% of them singletons. The sequencing here drew on peripheral blood, taken 28 days after the second AZD1222 dose. The receptor source for this set is an adult who received the AZD1222 COVID-19 vaccine.

The rearrangement links TRBV5-4 to TRBJ1-1, with D perhaps matching TRBD1 (5 bases). Germline-derived CDR1 and CDR2 are SGHNT and YYREEE (reference sequence). Trimming stripped 0 bases from V and 11 bases from J, with 17 bases between. The CDR3 extends over 14 amino acids. The CDR3 DNA reads as TGTGCCAGCAGCTTGGCGGGGCTCCCTCCGGAGGCTTTCTTT. This translates into CASSLAGLPPEAFF.

The V and J genes are TRBV5-1 and TRBJ2-1, with D possibly matching TRBD2 (6 bases). V shed 2 bases and J shed 3 bases, with 15 bases lying between them. CDR3 length: 16 amino acids. The V gene's germline CDR1 is SGHRS and CDR2 YFSETQ. The CDR3: CASSFREPTLYNEQFF. Here the CDR3 DNA reads TGCGCCAGCAGCTTCCGGGAGCCTACTCTCTACAATGAGCAGTTCTTC. Filled out from reference TRBV5-1 and TRBJ2-1, the complete variable domain reads KAGVTQTPRYLIKTRGQQVTLSCSPISGHRSVSWYQQTPGQGLQFLFEYFSETQRNKGNFPGRFSGRQFSNSRSEMNVSTLELGDSALYLCASSFREPTLYNEQFFGPGTRLTVL.

The rearrangement links TRBV4-1 to TRBJ2-5; tentative D call: TRBD1 (5 bases). The CDR3 consists of 16 residues. Trimming left V 1 base short and J 1 base short, with 13 bases between. The V gene's germline CDR1 is MGHRA and CDR2 YSYEKL. This CDR3 reads CASSQVKGLSQETQYF. The CDR3 DNA is TGCGCCAGCAGCCAAGTCAAGGGGTTATCCCAAGAGACCCAGTACTTC.

The J gene is TRBJ1-2, the V gene TRBV28, with D possibly TRBD1 on 6 matching bases. Trimming cost V 4 bases and J 5 bases, with 17 bases left between them. Germline CDR1 and CDR2: MDHEN and SYDVKM. CDR3 length: 15 residues. CDR3 DNA: TGTGCCAGCAGTTCAGGACAGTTTTCTGGGTATGGCTACACCTTC. It encodes CASSSGQFSGYGYTF.

A single count supports this clone. The rearrangement joins TRBV25-1 to TRBJ1-2; weak D call: TRBD1 (5 bases). The length of the CDR3 is 16 residues. Germline loops: CDR1 MGHDK, CDR2 SYGVNS. Trimming shortened V by 6 bases and J by 4 bases, and 21 bases separated the two germline ends. Written as DNA, the CDR3 is TGTGCCAGCAGAGAGTCCGGGGGGGGAGTCAGCTATGGCTACACCTTC. Protein: CASRESGGGVSYGYTF.

This rearrangement joins TRBV30 to TRBJ1-2; D possibly corresponds to TRBD1 (6 bases). The CDR3 loop spans 11 amino acids. CDR1 and CDR2 from the germline V gene are GTSNPN and SVGIG (reference sequence). Trimming removed 4 bases at V and 8 bases at J, with 11 bases between. The CDR3 sequence is CAWTTGGGYTF. The CDR3 DNA is TGTGCCTGGACGACGGGGGGCGGCTACACCTTC.

The V call is TRBV19, the J call TRBJ1-2; 7 bases are shared with TRBD1. The V segment lost 4 bases and the J segment 7 bases; nucleotides outside the gene matches: 6. There are 13 residues in the CDR3. Germline V CDR1 and CDR2: LNHDA, SQIVND (reference sequence). DNA for the CDR3: TGTGCCAGTAGTAATACGGCAGGGGGTGGCTACACCTTC. Its protein is CASSNTAGGGYTF.

With regard to this clone: The sample has other DNA sequences that encode this CDR3 too. The J gene is TRBJ1-5, the V gene TRBV2; TRBD1 aligns across 7 bases. Germline values: CDR1 SNHLY, CDR2 FYNNEI. Trimming took 6 bases from V and 4 from J; bases not matched to a gene: 3. The CDR3 extends over 13 amino acids. CDR3 sequence reads: CASRGQINQPQHF. CDR3 sequence (DNA): TGTGCCAGCAGGGGACAGATAAATCAGCCCCAGCATTTT.

The chain employs TRBV28 and TRBJ1-1; D is uncertain. Germline assignment: CDR1 MDHEN and CDR2 SYDVKM. With 6 bases removed from V and 0 bases from J, the gap between germline ends came to 8 bases. CDR3 length: 13 amino acids. The CDR3 is CASSSSVNTEAFF. The CDR3 bases are TGTGCCAGCAGCTCCTCGGTGAACACTGAAGCTTTCTTT.

The chain carries TRBV19 and TRBJ1-1; D might be TRBD1 (5 bases). The CDR3 spans 13 residues. Trimming stripped 7 bases from V and 5 bases from J, with 14 bases between. Looked up from germline, CDR1 is LNHDA and CDR2 is SQIVND (reference sequence). The CDR3 region has the DNA TGTGCCAGTATCCCCCCAGGGAGGACTGAAGCTTTCTTT. This codes for CASIPPGRTEAFF.

This chain uses TRBV11-2 with TRBJ1-1; 9 bases agree with TRBD1. V gave up 2 bases and J gave up 5 bases; unmatched junction bases: 6. Germline V gives CDR1 SGHAT, CDR2 FQNNGV. The CDR3 spans 15 residues. The CDR3 spells CASSLRGQGRTEAFF. The DNA for the CDR3 is TGTGCCAGCAGCTTAAGGGGACAGGGACGGACTGAAGCTTTCTTT.

This chain connects TRBV18 to TRBJ1-1; tentative D call: TRBD1 (5 bases). The CDR3 totals 15 residues. The germline gives CDR1 KGHSH, CDR2 LQKENI. V lost 6 bases, J lost 5 bases, and 19 bases lay in between. The CDR3 here is CASSAVTRGGTEAFF. CDR3 nucleotides: TGTGCCAGCTCGGCGGTGACACGGGGGGGAACTGAAGCTTTCTTT.

CDR3 residues: CASRVSGTNTGELFF. DNA for the CDR3: TGTGCCAGCAGAGTGAGCGGGACCAACACCGGGGAGCTGTTTTTT. The rearrangement links TRBV5-5 to TRBJ2-2; 7 nucleotides agree with TRBD2. The length of the CDR3 is 15 residues. Germline V CDR1 and CDR2: SGHKS, YYEKEE (reference sequence). V shed 5 bases, J shed 2 bases, and the junction held 6 bases outside the gene matches.

The rearrangement joins TRBV21-1 to TRBJ1-1. TRBV21-1 is described as a pseudogene. The CDR3 has 13 amino acids. The CDR3 is CASRGTRPTEAFF. The CDR3, as DNA: TGTGCCAGCAGAGGGACCAGACCCACTGAAGCTTTCTTT.

This chain uses TRBV12-3 or TRBV12-4 with TRBJ1-2; D is ambiguous. Trimming removed 4 bases at V and 8 bases at J, with 11 bases between. The CDR3 runs to 12 residues. The DNA of the CDR3 is TGTGCCAGCAGTTCAGGACGAAAGGGCTACACCTTC. Protein sequence: CASSSGRKGYTF.

J is TRBJ1-5 and V is TRBV5-6, with a tentative D call TRBD1 (5 bases). Trimming left V 4 bases short and J 5 bases short, with 10 bases between. The germline CDR1 and CDR2 sequences are SGHDT and YYEEEE. The CDR3 spans 13 residues. In DNA form, the CDR3 reads TGTGCCAGCAGCCCGGGACCAGATCAGCCCCAGCATTTT. Translating gives CASSPGPDQPQHF.

J is TRBJ1-1 and V is TRBV4-1; D ambiguous. Trimming removed 1 base from V and 3 bases from J, with 15 bases in between. The V gene's germline CDR1 is MGHRA and CDR2 YSYEKL. The CDR3 has 16 residues. This CDR3 is CASSQATGTRYTEAFF. The CDR3 nucleotides read TGCGCCAGCAGCCAAGCGACTGGAACCAGGTACACTGAAGCTTTCTTT.

V and J are TRBV6-5 and TRBJ2-5, with D tentatively TRBD1 (5 bases). V was cut by 2 bases and J by 0 bases, with 10 bases left in between. The CDR3 extends over 15 amino acids. Germline V gene lookup returns CDR1 MNHEY and CDR2 SVGAGI. The CDR3 DNA follows: TGTGCCAGCAGTTACGCCCAGGGCAACCAAGAGACCCAGTACTTC. Protein sequence: CASSYAQGNQETQYF.

The chain joins TRBV3-1 (or the pseudogene TRBV3-2) to TRBJ2-7; tentatively, D is TRBD2 (6 bases). CDR1 is LGHDT and CDR2 is YNNKEL in the germline V gene (reference sequence). The CDR3 runs to 15 residues. V lost 3 bases and J lost 1, with 13 bases in between. CDR3 DNA: TGTGCCAGCAGCCATGGGGGGTATAGTTCCTACGAGCAGTACTTC. This encodes CASSHGGYSSYEQYF.

The gene calls are TRBV5-1 and TRBJ2-3; TRBD2 agrees at 9 bases. Per the germline V gene, CDR1 is SGHRS and CDR2 is YFSETQ. This CDR3 has 18 amino acids. V lost 0 bases, J lost 2 bases, and 10 bases stayed unmatched. CDR3 bases: TGCGCCAGCAGCTTGGTCGGGACTAGCCGTCCAAACACAGATACGCAGTATTTT. Its translation is CASSLVGTSRPNTDTQYF.

The rearrangement uses TRBV7-3 and TRBJ2-7; a weak D match, TRBD1 (5 bases). The CDR3 loop spans 16 amino acids. Germline CDR1 reads SGHTA; CDR2 reads FQGTGA. V was cut by 3 bases and J by 5 bases, with 20 bases left in between. Here the CDR3 DNA reads TGTGCCAGCAGCTTGGGCCCTACTCAGGGAAGGGACGAGCAGTACTTC. Amino acids: CASSLGPTQGRDEQYF.

The chain has TRBV5-1 and TRBJ1-5; the D is unclear. Germline CDR1 is SGHRS and CDR2 is YFSETQ. The CDR3 runs 13 residues. Trimming stripped 1 base from V and 3 bases from J, with 5 bases between. The CDR3 spells CASSLIPNQPQHF. CDR3 DNA: TGCGCCAGCAGCTTGATACCCAATCAGCCCCAGCATTTT.

This chain connects TRBV2 to TRBJ1-6; D gene unclear. This CDR3 is built from 13 residues. V was clipped by 2 bases and J by 9 bases, with 8 bases between them. CDR1 and CDR2 (germline): SNHLY, FYNNEI. The CDR3 DNA sequence: TGTGCCAGCAGTGAAACCCCGGCTTCACCCCTCCACTTT. It is translated as CASSETPASPLHF.

The chain uses TRBV5-1 and TRBJ2-3; D is ambiguous. The CDR3 is 13 amino acids. CDR1 is SGHRS and CDR2 is YFSETQ in the germline V gene. Trimming removed 0 bases at V and 4 bases at J, with 6 bases between. CDR3 protein: CASSLAASDTQYF. In nucleotides, the CDR3 is TGCGCCAGCAGCTTGGCCGCATCAGATACGCAGTATTTT.

This chain uses TRBV12-3 or TRBV12-4 with TRBJ1-1; no reliable D call. V was trimmed by 8 bases and J by 4 bases, leaving 14 bases between them. The CDR3 consists of 13 residues. The DNA of the CDR3 is TGTGCCAGCGGGCCCTATTCGGGCACTGAAGCTTTCTTT. It encodes CASGPYSGTEAFF.

The chain recombines TRBV6-1 with TRBJ2-7; 7 bases map to TRBD1. Losses at the gene ends were 4 bases for V and 4 bases for J; bases not matched to a gene: 13. Germline loops: CDR1 MNHNS, CDR2 SASEGT. The CDR3 covers 16 residues. CDR3 sequence: CASSGRGQNGMYEQYF. The CDR3 DNA reads TGTGCCAGCAGTGGCCGGGGACAGAACGGGATGTACGAGCAGTACTTC.

V usage is TRBV19 and J usage is TRBJ2-5, with D hard to call. CDR3 length: 13 amino acids. The germline V gene encodes CDR1 LNHDA and CDR2 SQIVND (reference sequence). Trimming cost V 5 bases and J 1 base, with 8 bases left between them. CDR3 coding DNA: TGTGCCAGTAGTTTCGGCACCCAAGAGACCCAGTACTTC. Translation: CASSFGTQETQYF.

V is TRBV15 and J is TRBJ1-2, with TRBD1 matching over 7 bases. The CDR3 runs 15 residues. Germline V gene data show CDR1 as LNHNV and CDR2 as YYDKDF (reference sequence). V shed 1 base and J 3 bases; nucleotides not matched to a gene: 5. The DNA for the CDR3 is TGTGCCACCAGCAGAGTCCACAGGGGCGACTATGGCTACACCTTC. Amino acid sequence: CATSRVHRGDYGYTF.

The rearrangement joins TRBV7-9 to TRBJ2-5; D gene ambiguous. The V end lost 1 base, the J end lost 10 bases, and 19 bases lay between the germline ends. From germline, CDR1 is SEHNR and CDR2 FQNEAQ (reference sequence). The CDR3 extends over 15 amino acids. CDR3 in amino acids: CASSLGQTPVLGQYF. Written as DNA, the CDR3 is TGTGCCAGCAGCTTAGGGCAGACACCAGTATTGGGCCAGTACTTC.

This clone was recorded once. The rearrangement uses TRBV9 and TRBJ1-3, with D unresolved. The CDR3 sequence is 14 residues long. Per the germline V gene, CDR1 is SGDLS and CDR2 is YYNGEE. Trimming took off 0 bases at V and 2 bases at J, with 6 bases between the two ends. CDR3 sequence reads: CASSVEGTGNTIYF. CDR3 in DNA: TGTGCCAGCAGCGTAGAAGGGACTGGAAACACCATATATTTT. The whole variable domain, filled in from reference TRBV9 and TRBJ1-3, reads DSGVTQTPKHLITATGQRVTLRCSPRSGDLSVYWYQQSLDQGLQFLIQYYNGEERAKGNILERFSAQQFPDLHSELNLSSLELGDSALYFCASSVEGTGNTIYFGEGSWLTVV.

This chain connects TRBV28 to TRBJ2-3, with a weak D call TRBD2 (6 bases). In germline, CDR1 is MDHEN, CDR2 SYDVKM. CDR3 length: 14 residues. Trimming cost V 3 bases and J 2 bases, with 9 bases left between them. The CDR3 sequence: CASSFRGLTDTQYF. The DNA for the CDR3 is TGTGCCAGCAGTTTCCGGGGACTCACAGATACGCAGTATTTT.

The rearrangement links TRBV19 to TRBJ1-2, with 10 bases matching TRBD1. The trim removed 5 bases at V and 4 bases at J, leaving 4 bases unmatched. The CDR3 runs to 14 residues. Germline V lookup: CDR1 LNHDA, CDR2 SQIVND (reference sequence). CDR3: CASSPGTGAYGYTF. The CDR3 DNA reads as TGTGCCAGTAGTCCCGGGACAGGGGCCTATGGCTACACCTTC.